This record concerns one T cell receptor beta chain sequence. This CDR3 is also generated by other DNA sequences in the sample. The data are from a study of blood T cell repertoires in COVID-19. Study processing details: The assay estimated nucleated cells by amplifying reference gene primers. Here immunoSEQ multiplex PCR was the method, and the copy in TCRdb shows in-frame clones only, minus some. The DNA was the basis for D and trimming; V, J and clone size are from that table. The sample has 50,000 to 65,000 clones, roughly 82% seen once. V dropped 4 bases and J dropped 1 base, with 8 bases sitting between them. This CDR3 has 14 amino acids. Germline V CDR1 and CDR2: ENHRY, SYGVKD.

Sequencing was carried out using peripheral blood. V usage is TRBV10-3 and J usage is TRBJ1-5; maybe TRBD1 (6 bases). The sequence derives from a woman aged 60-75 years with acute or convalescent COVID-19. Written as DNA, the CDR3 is TGTGCCATCAGTGGGCAGGGGAGCAATCAGCCCCAGCATTTT. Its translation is CAISGQGSNQPQHF.